This TCR beta chain derives from a study of PD-1 blockade in mismatch repair-deficient tumors. Study information: Patients had more than ten mismatch repair-deficient cancer types, all previously treated and progressing.

Clones were read by immunoSEQ multiplex PCR, and TCRdb kept only the in-frame ones, dropping some. The sample consists of approximately 130,000 clones, roughly nine tenths of them appearing once. PCR or immunohistochemistry showed mismatch repair deficiency in every enrolled patient. The V gene's germline CDR1 is MNHEY and CDR2 SVGAGI. CDR3 length: 14 amino acids. V was cut by 6 bases and J by 4 bases, with 16 bases left in between. As to this clone: As yet, its antigen is unknown.

General observations from the study: Rapid post-treatment expansion, then contraction, generally preceding radiologic response, marked tumor-resident clones.

This rearrangement joins TRBV6-5 to TRBJ2-7; D might be TRBD2 (5 bases). This material consisted of peripheral blood, taken 44 weeks after starting pembrolizumab. The sequence came from an adult with mismatch repair-deficient cancer. The CDR3 spells CASSSSSTRYEQYF. The CDR3 region has the DNA TGTGCCAGCAGCTCTTCTAGCACCCGGTACGAGCAGTACTTC.